The TCR beta chain under discussion was sequenced for a study of cytomegalovirus exposure and HLA in healthy donors. This CDR3 is built from 15 residues. V lost 5 bases to trimming and J lost 4 bases, with 18 bases between them. Germline loops: CDR1 MNHEY, CDR2 SVGAGI. Whole-study findings and limits: The authors later found TCR association rates varying by HLA locus, with DRB1 most and HLA-C fewest. According to an earlier analysis, most TCR beta V segments yielded productive rearrangements about 87% or about 30% of the time.

With 60 Vbeta and 13 Jbeta primers, the PCR was carried out. Study processing details: Roughly 11 million shared chains were among some 80 million unique TCR beta chains counted in a later analysis. Only in-frame clones appear in the TCRdb table, and some are missing; sequencing was by immunoSEQ multiplex PCR. V, J and clone size were drawn from that table, and D and trimming were deduced from the DNA. The sample includes roughly 190,000 clones, roughly 80% of them seen just once. With respect to this clone: The antigen is not known.

The sample comprised PBMCs. This sequence was found in a woman between 18 and 29 years old in good health and CMV-seronegative. The chain recombines TRBV6-5 with TRBJ2-7; possibly TRBD2 for D (6 bases). The CDR3 sequence is CASSPSGSSLYEQYF. DNA of the CDR3: TGTGCCAGCAGTCCCTCCGGGAGCAGTTTATACGAGCAGTACTTC.